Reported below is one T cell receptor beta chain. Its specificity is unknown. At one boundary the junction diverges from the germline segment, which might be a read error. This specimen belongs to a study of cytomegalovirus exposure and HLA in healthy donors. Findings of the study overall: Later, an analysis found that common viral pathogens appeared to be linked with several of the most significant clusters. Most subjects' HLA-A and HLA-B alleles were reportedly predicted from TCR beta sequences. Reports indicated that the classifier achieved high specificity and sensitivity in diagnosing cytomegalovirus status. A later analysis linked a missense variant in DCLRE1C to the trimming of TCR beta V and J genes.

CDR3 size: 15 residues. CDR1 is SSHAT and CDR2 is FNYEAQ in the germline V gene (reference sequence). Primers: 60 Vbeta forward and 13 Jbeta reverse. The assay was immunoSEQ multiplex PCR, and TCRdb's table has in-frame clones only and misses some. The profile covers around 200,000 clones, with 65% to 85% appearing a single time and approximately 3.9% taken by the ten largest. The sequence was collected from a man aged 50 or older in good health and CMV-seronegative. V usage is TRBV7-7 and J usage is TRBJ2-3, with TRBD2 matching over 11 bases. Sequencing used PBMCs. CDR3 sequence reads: CASSLAGGTTDTQYF. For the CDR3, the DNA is TGTGCTAGCAGCTTAGCGGGAGGGACTACAGATACGCAGTATTTT. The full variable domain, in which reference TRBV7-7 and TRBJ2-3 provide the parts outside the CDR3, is GAGVSQSPRYKVTKRGQDVTLRCDPISSHATLYWYQQALGQGPEFLTYFNYEAQPDKSGLPSDRFSAERPEGSISTLTIQRTEQRDSAMYRCASSLAGGTTDTQYFGPGTRLTVL.